Below, one TCR beta chain is given with its context. Antigen unknown. Treatment reported: roughly 20 received Ad26.COV2.S at low or high dose, single or two shots; five or six received placebo; per-sample allocation not given. Collection of samples fell on day 63 after the first vaccine or placebo injection. Cohort 1b enrolled adults aged 18-55 years in Boston. CDR3 length: 13 amino acids. V was clipped by 5 bases and J by 7 bases, with 11 bases between them. The sample is drawn from a study of Ad26.COV2.S vaccination and SARS-CoV-2 variants. Study overall: Once, or twice with 56 days between doses, Ad26.COV2.S was given intramuscularly. Study-level findings and limits: A substantial breadth of spike-specific CD8+ and CD4+ T cell responses after vaccination has been reported. Overall T cell responses may have been underestimated by the analyses of TCR breadth and depth.

Profiled with immunoSEQ multiplex PCR; TCRdb holds only in-frame clones, not every one. The sample has 380,000 or so clones, around 90% seen once; the top ten hold approximately 5.9%. The material sequenced was peripheral blood, taken in a trial of Ad26.COV2.S vaccine versus placebo. V gene TRBV12-3 or TRBV12-4 combines with J gene TRBJ2-2; no reliable D call. This TCR came from a person aged 18 to 65 who received the Ad26.COV2.S COVID-19 vaccine or a placebo. DNA for the CDR3: TGTGCCAGCAGTCCCTCGAGGCACGGGGAGCTGTTTTTT. It encodes CASSPSRHGELFF.